This T cell receptor beta chain was retrieved from a study of blood T cell repertoires in COVID-19. Trimming took 2 bases from V and 2 from J, leaving 8 bases between them. The CDR3 consists of 15 residues. Per the germline V gene, CDR1 is SGHRS and CDR2 is YFSETQ. Measured with immunoSEQ multiplex PCR; TCRdb has only the in-frame clones, and not every one. The sample lists 190,000 or so clones; about 86% were seen once. Sequenced sample: PBMCs or T cells enriched from blood (not recorded which). This TCR came from a woman aged 30 to 39 who had been exposed to COVID-19. The V gene is TRBV5-1, the J gene TRBJ2-6; D call uncertain. This CDR3 is CASSFTEAGANVLTF. In nucleotides, the CDR3 is TGCGCCAGCAGCTTTACAGAAGCTGGGGCCAACGTCCTGACTTTC.